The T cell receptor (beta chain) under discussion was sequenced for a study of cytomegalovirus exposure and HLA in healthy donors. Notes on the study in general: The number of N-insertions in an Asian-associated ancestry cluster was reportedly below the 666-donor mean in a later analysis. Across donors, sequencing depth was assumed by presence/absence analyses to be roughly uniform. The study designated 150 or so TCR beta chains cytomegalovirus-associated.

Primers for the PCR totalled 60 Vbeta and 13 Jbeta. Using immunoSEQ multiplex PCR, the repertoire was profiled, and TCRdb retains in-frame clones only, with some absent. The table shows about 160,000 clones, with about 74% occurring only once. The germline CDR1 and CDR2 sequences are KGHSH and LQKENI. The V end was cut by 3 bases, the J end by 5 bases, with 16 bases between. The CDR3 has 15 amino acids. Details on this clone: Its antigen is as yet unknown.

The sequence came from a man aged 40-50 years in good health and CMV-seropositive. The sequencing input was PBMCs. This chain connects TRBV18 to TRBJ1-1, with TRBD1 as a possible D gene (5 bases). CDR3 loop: CASSPNRQIPTEAFF. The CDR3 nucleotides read TGTGCCAGCTCACCGAATAGACAGATTCCTACTGAAGCTTTCTTT.